The 27 T cell receptor beta chains below all came from one sample that was sequenced in a study of T cells in Graves' hyperthyroidism and ophthalmopathy. RNA transcripts gave rise to amplified TCR beta CDR3 regions. The TCR CDR3 first-round RT-PCR relied on the HTBI primer set. TCRdb reprocessed the multiplex PCR reads via MiXCR and lists one record per CDR3 protein. Of about 560,000 distinct CDR3 sequences listed, around 46% are singletons. Sequenced sample: peripheral blood or thyroid tissue (not recorded which). The source of these receptors is a woman under 30 with Graves' hyperthyroidism.

This clonotype was recorded at least ten times. The chain recombines TRBV15 with TRBJ1-2; D uncertain. This CDR3 has 15 amino acids. The germline V gene has CDR1 LNHNV and CDR2 YYDKDF (reference sequence). V lost 0 bases, J lost 2 bases, and 10 bases lay in between. In nucleotides, the CDR3 is TGTGCCACCAGCAGAGAAGGCGGACTAAACTATGGCTACACCTTC. This translates into CATSREGGLNYGYTF.

This chain uses TRBV5-1 with TRBJ2-2; D could derive from TRBD1 or TRBD2 (5 bases each). Germline CDR1 reads SGHRS; CDR2 reads YFSETQ. Trimming shortened V by 0 bases and J by 1 base, and 10 bases separated the two germline ends. The CDR3 is 16 amino acids. DNA of the CDR3: TGCGCCAGCAGCTTGGACGGGACGGTGAACACCGGGGAGCTGTTTTTT. This gives the protein CASSLDGTVNTGELFF.

Many counts were recorded for this clonotype. J is TRBJ2-5 and V is TRBV24-1; 8 nucleotides align to TRBD2. Losses at the gene ends were 3 bases for V and 4 bases for J; bases not matched to a gene: 12. The CDR3 length is 17 residues. The germline gives CDR1 KGHDR, CDR2 SFDVKD. CDR3 in amino acids: CATSDGEGLGGGETQYF. The CDR3 region has the DNA TGTGCCACCAGTGATGGGGAGGGACTAGGTGGCGGAGAGACCCAGTACTTC.

The chain employs TRBV24-1 and TRBJ1-5; 8 positions match TRBD1. Germline CDR1 and CDR2: KGHDR and SFDVKD. V lost 9 bases to trimming and J lost 2 bases; unmatched junction nucleotides: 2. The length of the CDR3 is 13 residues. The CDR3 nucleotides are TGTGCCACCCAGGGACAGGGCAATCAGCCCCAGCATTTT. This encodes CATQGQGNQPQHF.

As concerns this clonotype: This may be a read error: a much more frequent sequence differs by one nucleotide. The V call is TRBV2, the J call TRBJ2-2, with D possibly matching TRBD2 (5 bases). The germline V gene encodes CDR1 SNHLY and CDR2 FYNNEI. This CDR3 contains 13 residues. The CDR3 sequence: CATEGLASGELLF. CDR3 bases: TGTGCTACCGAGGGCCTAGCCTCCGGGGAGCTGCTTTTT. Full variable domain (missing parts from reference TRBV2 and TRBJ2-2): EPEVTQTPSHQVTQMGQEVILRCVPISNHLYFYWYRQILGQKVEFLVSFYNNEISEKSEIFDDQFSVERPDGSNFTLKIRSTKLEDSAMYFCATEGLASGELLFGEGSRLTVL.

The genes are TRBV2 and TRBJ1-5, with D unclear. CDR3 length: 13 amino acids. Germline assignment: CDR1 SNHLY and CDR2 FYNNEI. Deletions cut 8 bases from V and 8 bases from J, with 16 bases between. DNA of the CDR3: TGTGCCAGCTCACCTGGGTTTGCTGAGCCCCAGCATTTT. Residues: CASSPGFAEPQHF. Using reference TRBV2 and TRBJ1-5 for the parts outside the CDR3, the full variable domain is EPEVTQTPSHQVTQMGQEVILRCVPISNHLYFYWYRQILGQKVEFLVSFYNNEISEKSEIFDDQFSVERPDGSNFTLKIRSTKLEDSAMYFCASSPGFAEPQHFGDGTRLSIL.

The CDR3 sequence is CASSLGLRLTGQNEKLFF. The CDR3 DNA is TGTGCCAGCAGCTTAGGCCTTCGTTTGACAGGACAGAATGAAAAACTGTTTTTT. The J gene is TRBJ1-4, the V gene TRBV24-1; a possible D gene is TRBD1 (6 bases). CDR3 size: 18 residues. Germline V gene lookup returns CDR1 KGHDR and CDR2 SFDVKD. Between the trimmed V and J ends, which lost 11 bases and 5 bases, there was a span of 29 bases.

The chain has TRBV24-1 and TRBJ2-3; D call uncertain. The V and J ends lost 11 bases and 2 bases respectively, with 16 bases between them. Per germline, CDR1 KGHDR and CDR2 SFDVKD. This CDR3 comprises 14 residues. The CDR3 protein is CASSLGLITDTQYF. The CDR3 DNA reads TGTGCCAGCAGCTTAGGGCTTATCACAGATACGCAGTATTTT.

This clonotype was detected only a few times. V and J are TRBV19 and TRBJ1-2, with a weak D call TRBD1 (5 bases). The CDR3 is 15 residues long. Between the trimmed V and J ends, which lost 4 bases and 3 bases, there was a span of 15 bases. Germline-derived CDR1 and CDR2 are LNHDA and SQIVND (reference sequence). DNA of the CDR3: TGTGCCAGTAGTACCCGTCGGCAGGGCGACTATGGCTACACCTTC. It encodes CASSTRRQGDYGYTF.

The chain recombines TRBV7-7 with TRBJ2-5; D might be TRBD1 or TRBD2, each matching 5 bases. This CDR3 is 17 amino acids long. V gave up 2 bases and J gave up 2 bases, with 18 bases separating them. Germline V CDR1 and CDR2: SSHAT, FNYEAQ (reference sequence). Here the CDR3 reads CASSLSVQGAAQETQYF. CDR3 bases: TGTGCCAGCAGCTTAAGTGTTCAGGGAGCGGCACAAGAGACCCAGTACTTC.

About this clonotype: A read error may account for a junction end that differs from germline. The chain links TRBV6-1 to TRBJ1-6; D gene unclear. Germline loops: CDR1 MNHNS, CDR2 SASEGT. The length of the CDR3 is 17 residues. The CDR3 nucleotides read TGTGCCATCAGTGAAGCAAGAGGTGGGTCGGATAATTCACCCCTCCACTTT. It specifies CAISEARGGSDNSPLHF.

This clonotype was recorded only once. The rearrangement joins TRBV7-2 to TRBJ1-5; tentative D call: TRBD1 (6 bases). This CDR3 comprises 15 residues. Deletions cut 2 bases from V and 8 bases from J, with 16 bases between. Germline CDR1 SGHTA, CDR2 FQGNSA. DNA of the CDR3: TGTGCCAGCAGCTTACCAGGGGCCAACATGAAGCCCCAGCATTTT. It specifies CASSLPGANMKPQHF. Filled out from reference TRBV7-2 and TRBJ1-5, the complete variable domain reads GAGVSQSPSNKVTEKGKDVELRCDPISGHTALYWYRQSLGQGLEFLIYFQGNSAPDKSGLPSDRFSAERTGGSVSTLTIQRTQQEDSAVYLCASSLPGANMKPQHFGDGTRLSIL.

The chain couples TRBV29-1 to TRBJ2-5; 8 nucleotides match TRBD1. CDR1 is SQVTM and CDR2 is ANQGSEA in the germline V gene. J was trimmed by 3 bases and V by 0 bases; bases with no gene match: 9. The CDR3 consists of 16 residues. DNA of the CDR3: TGCAGCGTTGAAGAGAGGCAGACAGGGGCGAAAGAGACCCAGTACTTC. Its protein product is CSVEERQTGAKETQYF.

The rearrangement joins TRBV7-2 to TRBJ2-2, with 8 bases fitting TRBD2. The CDR3 extends over 16 amino acids. CDR1 SGHTA and CDR2 FQGNSA come from the germline V gene. The V and J ends lost 4 bases and 0 bases, in that order; junction bases with no gene match: 4. The CDR3 region is CASSSSSGPNTGELFF. The CDR3 nucleotides read TGTGCCAGCAGCTCATCTAGCGGGCCGAACACCGGGGAGCTGTTTTTT.

This rearrangement joins TRBV2 to TRBJ2-5, with 13 positions matching TRBD2. Trimming at V came to 5 bases and at J to 5 bases, leaving 8 bases not matched to a gene. The CDR3 contains 16 residues. The germline V gene has CDR1 SNHLY and CDR2 FYNNEI. This chain's CDR3 is CASSLGLAGVVETQYF. In nucleotides, the CDR3 is TGTGCCAGCAGTCTCGGACTAGCGGGAGTTGTCGAGACCCAGTACTTC.

This clonotype came up a few times. This rearrangement joins TRBV6-6 to TRBJ2-5; D is perhaps TRBD1 (5 bases). Germline CDR1 reads MNHNY; CDR2 reads SVGAGI (reference sequence). Deletions cut 6 bases from V and 7 bases from J, with 9 bases between. The CDR3 sequence is 11 residues long. CDR3 region: CASSDTGTQYF. The CDR3 DNA follows: TGTGCCAGCAGCGATACAGGGACCCAGTACTTC.

Only a few counts were recorded for this clonotype. The rearrangement uses TRBV20-1 and TRBJ2-7; TRBD2 aligns across 8 bases. Germline values: CDR1 DFQATT, CDR2 SNEGSKA (reference sequence). With V trimmed by 1 base and J by 3 bases, 8 bases remained unmatched. This CDR3 has 15 residues. This CDR3 is CSARAPNGRVYEQYF. In DNA, the CDR3 is TGCAGTGCTAGAGCCCCTAACGGGAGGGTCTACGAGCAGTACTTC.

The sample holds many counts of this clonotype. The CDR3 coding sequence is TGTGCCAGCAGCTTAGCGATCCAGTTGGACTATGGCTACACCTTC. Translated: CASSLAIQLDYGYTF. This chain links TRBV7-9 with TRBJ1-2; no clear D. Looked up from germline, CDR1 is SEHNR and CDR2 is FQNEAQ (reference sequence). The CDR3 runs to 15 residues. Trimming removed 0 bases at V and 3 bases at J, with 11 bases between.

This clonotype was seen only once. One end of the junction fails to match germline, which may point to a read error. The chain combines TRBV7-9 with TRBJ2-2, with D perhaps matching TRBD2 (5 bases). CDR3 length: 12 residues. The V gene's germline CDR1 is SEHNR and CDR2 FQNEAQ (reference sequence). CDR3 in DNA: TGCGCCTGCAGCCCCCGGGACGGGGAGCTGTTTTTT. Translated, it gives CACSPRDGELFF.

This clonotype showed up just once. This CDR3 is CASSYDRGAFF. CDR3 nucleotide sequence: TGTGCCAGCAGCTATGACAGGGGAGCTTTCTTT. The chain is built from TRBV7-9 and TRBJ1-1; 8 positions match TRBD1. There are 11 residues in the CDR3. CDR1 is SEHNR, CDR2 FQNEAQ, per germline (reference sequence). V was pared by 4 bases and J by 10 bases, with 2 bases of the junction left unmatched.

This clonotype was counted many times. The chain carries TRBV10-3 and TRBJ2-5; D could derive from TRBD1 or TRBD2 (6 bases each). Trimming removed 3 bases at V and 5 bases at J, with 7 bases between. The CDR3 has 12 residues. CDR1 is ENHRY and CDR2 is SYGVKD in the germline V gene. DNA of the CDR3: TGTGCCATCAGTGAAGGGGGGGAGACCCAGTACTTC. This translates into CAISEGGETQYF.

This clonotype was recorded at least ten times. The V and J genes are TRBV24-1 and TRBJ1-1; TRBD1 aligns across 7 bases. The V gene end was trimmed by 11 bases and the J gene end by 5 bases; junction bases not matched to a gene: 10. This CDR3 is built from 13 residues. The germline CDR1 and CDR2 sequences are KGHDR and SFDVKD. This CDR3 is CAIRGGYGTEAFF. The CDR3 nucleotides read TGTGCCATCCGAGGGGGCTATGGAACTGAAGCTTTCTTT.

V gene TRBV7-9 combines with J gene TRBJ1-5; D is perhaps TRBD1 (5 bases). The CDR3 spans 15 residues. Trimming cost V 1 base and J 5 bases, with 12 bases left between them. The germline CDR1 and CDR2 sequences are SEHNR and FQNEAQ (reference sequence). This chain's CDR3 is CASSLGPGRDQPQHF. CDR3 bases: TGTGCCAGCAGCTTAGGGCCAGGGAGAGATCAGCCCCAGCATTTT.

This clonotype was seen many times. V usage is TRBV10-3 and J usage is TRBJ1-3, with a weak D call TRBD1 (5 bases). This CDR3 has 14 amino acids. The germline V gene encodes CDR1 ENHRY and CDR2 SYGVKD. Trimming shortened V by 11 bases and J by 0 bases, and 14 bases separated the two germline ends. This CDR3 reads CAAGSGSSGNTIYF. The CDR3 DNA follows: TGTGCCGCAGGATCAGGGAGCTCTGGAAACACCATATATTTT.

Here the CDR3 reads CASNAANYGYTF. DNA of the CDR3: TGTGCCAGCAATGCGGCTAACTATGGCTACACCTTC. V gene TRBV25-1 combines with J gene TRBJ1-2, with D hard to call. Germline-derived CDR1 and CDR2 are MGHDK and SYGVNS. With 7 bases removed from V and 0 bases from J, the gap between germline ends came to 6 bases. CDR3 length: 12 amino acids.

Concerning this clonotype: This may arise from a read error, as a much more abundant clone is one base away. The chain is built from TRBV12-3 or TRBV12-4 and TRBJ1-1; D gene uncertain. The V end was cut by 5 bases, the J end by 1 base, with 5 bases between. The CDR3 sequence is 12 residues long. This CDR3 reads CASSTANTEAFF. For the CDR3, the DNA is TGTGCCAGCAGTACAGCGAACACTGAAGCTTTCTTT.

This clonotype has more than one count but fewer than ten. The chain recombines TRBV14 with TRBJ2-7, with TRBD1 identical over 7 bases. J lost 0 bases, V lost 5 bases, and 7 bases had no gene match. The CDR3 totals 15 residues. Germline CDR1 and CDR2: SGHDN and FVKESK. CDR3 loop: CASSKGQASSYEQYF. The CDR3 DNA reads as TGTGCCAGCAGCAAAGGACAGGCCAGCTCCTACGAGCAGTACTTC.